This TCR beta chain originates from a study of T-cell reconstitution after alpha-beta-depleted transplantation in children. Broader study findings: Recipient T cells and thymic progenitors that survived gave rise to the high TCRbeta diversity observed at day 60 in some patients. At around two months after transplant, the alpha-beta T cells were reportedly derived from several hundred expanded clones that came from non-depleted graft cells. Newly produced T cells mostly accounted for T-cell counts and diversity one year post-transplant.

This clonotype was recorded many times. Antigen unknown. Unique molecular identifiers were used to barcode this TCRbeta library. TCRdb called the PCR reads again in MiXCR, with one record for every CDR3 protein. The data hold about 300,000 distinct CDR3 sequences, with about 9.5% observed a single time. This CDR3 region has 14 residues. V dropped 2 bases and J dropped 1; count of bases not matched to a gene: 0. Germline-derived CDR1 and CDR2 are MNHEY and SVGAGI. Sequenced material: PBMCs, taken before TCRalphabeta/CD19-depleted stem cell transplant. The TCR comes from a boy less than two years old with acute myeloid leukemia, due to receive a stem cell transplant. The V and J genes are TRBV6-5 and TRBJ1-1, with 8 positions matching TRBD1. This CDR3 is CASSYGQGNTEAFF. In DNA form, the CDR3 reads TGTGCCAGCAGTTACGGACAGGGGAACACTGAAGCTTTCTTT.